These 7 T cell receptor beta chains were sequenced from one sample in a study of tissue T cells after allogeneic stem cell transplantation. The time point denotes: mouse harvest day 14 after allogeneic transplant. Mouse grafts combined 10^7 T-cell-depleted bone marrow cells with 10^6 splenic CD5+ T cells. TCRdb keeps only in-frame clones here, not all; method: immunoSEQ multiplex PCR. The data hold thousands of clones, with 30% to 35% observed a single time. Sequencing was performed on skin. These receptors all stem from a female BALB/c mouse given C57BL/6 T cells with graft-versus-host disease after an allogeneic hematopoietic cell transplant.

About this clone: The genes and germline here are from mouse. The DNA ends 1 residue before the CDR3 does, and the rest of the CDR3 is filled in from the germline J gene. The V call is TRBV23, the J call TRBJ2-4. The CDR3 has 15 amino acids. CDR1 and CDR2 (germline): KGHTA, FQNQQP. The chain's CDR3 is CSSSQSTKIQNTLYF. The part of the CDR3 DNA that was read is TGCTCCAGCAGTCAATCCACCAAAATTCAAAACACCTTGTAC.

This clone is medium-sized. The genes are named according to mouse. The CDR3 extends 1 residue past the end of the read, so its final part is completed from the germline J gene. The chain links TRBV26 to TRBJ2-2; the D gene could be TRBD1 or TRBD2 (5 bases each). The CDR3 extends over 14 amino acids. The germline V gene encodes CDR1 KGHPV and CDR2 FQNQEV (reference sequence). The V gene lost 2 bases and the J gene lost 1 base, with 5 bases spanning the gap. CDR3 protein: CASSLGGNTGQLYF. CDR3 DNA (partial): TGTGCCAGCAGTCTGGGGGGAAACACCGGGCAGCTCTAC. Full variable domain (remainder filled in from reference TRBV26 and TRBJ2-2): NSKVIQTPRYLVKGQGQKAKMRCIPEKGHPVVFWYQQNKNNEFKFLINFQNQEVLQQIDMTEKRFSAECPSNSPCSLEIQSSEAGDSALYLCASSLGGNTGQLYFGEGSKLTVL.

This clone came up once. Genes and germline come from the mouse. The sequence runs out 1 residue before the end of the CDR3; the remainder is reconstructed from the germline J gene. The V call is TRBV29, the J call TRBJ1-4, with 7 positions matching TRBD1. Germline CDR1 is MSHET and CDR2 is SYDVDS. V dropped 2 bases and J dropped 4; count of bases not matched to a gene: 1. The CDR3 runs to 14 residues. CDR3 in amino acids: CASSLQGGNERLFF. The covered CDR3 bases are TGTGCTAGCAGTTTACAGGGGGGCAACGAAAGATTATTT.

Concerning this clone itself: Gene names follow the mouse nomenclature. The CDR3 end falls 1 residue outside the read, so it is completed with the germline J gene. The chain uses TRBV3 and TRBJ1-1, with a tentative D call TRBD1 (5 bases). Trimming removed 3 bases at V and 0 bases at J, with 5 bases between. Germline V CDR1 and CDR2: SNHLY, FYNGKV (reference sequence). The CDR3 extends over 13 amino acids. The sequenced CDR3 bases are TGTGCCAGCAGCTTGACAGCAAACACAGAAGTCTTC. Its protein product is CASSLTANTEVF. In full, the CDR3 reads CASSLTANTEVFF.

To note about this clone: Gene names follow the mouse nomenclature. The read ends 1 residue before the CDR3 terminus; that terminus is restored from the germline J gene. The rearrangement links TRBV29 to TRBJ1-5; 8 positions match TRBD1. The CDR3 extends over 15 amino acids. Germline CDR1 is MSHET and CDR2 is SYDVDS. The junction had 2 bases not matched to a gene; V was cut back by 3 bases and J by 1 base. CDR3 bases read: TGTGCTAGCAGTTTCCGGACAGGGAACAACCAGGCTCCGCTT. This encodes CASSFRTGNNQAPL. The entire CDR3 reads CASSFRTGNNQAPLF.

This clone has only a few counts. Genes and germline come from the mouse. The CDR3 end falls 1 residue outside the read, so it is completed with the germline J gene. The chain links TRBV26 to TRBJ1-2; 9 positions match TRBD1. After removal of 3 bases from V and 1 base from J, the junction contained 3 bases not matched to a gene. Germline V lookup: CDR1 KGHPV, CDR2 FQNQEV (reference sequence). The CDR3 contains 15 residues. The CDR3 DNA, read in part, is TGTGCCAGCAGTCTCCCGGGACAGGGAAACTCCGACTACACC. This codes for CASSLPGQGNSDYT. The CDR3 as a whole reads CASSLPGQGNSDYTF.

In regard to this clone: Gene names denote mouse genes. Read coverage stops 1 residue before the CDR3 terminus; the germline J gene supplies the remainder. This chain uses TRBV3 with TRBJ2-4; 8 bases are a match to TRBD2. Germline V lookup: CDR1 SNHLY, CDR2 FYNGKV (reference sequence). There are 13 residues in the CDR3. Trimming took 3 bases from V and 4 from J; bases not matched to a gene: 0. The chain's CDR3 is CASSFWGENTLYF. The sequenced part of the CDR3 DNA is TGTGCCAGCAGCTTCTGGGGGGAAAACACCTTGTAC.